The 23 T cell receptor beta chains listed next were all sequenced from one sample in a study of CD8 T cells in Susac syndrome. RNA in amounts of roughly 0.5 to 1 ug was reverse transcribed with random hexamers. TCRdb reprocessed the immunoSEQ multiplex PCR reads via MiXCR and lists one record per CDR3 protein. Of some 160,000 distinct CDR3 sequences listed, 85% to 95% were seen once; the top ten hold 0.16%. The sequencing input was CD8+ T cells from PBMCs. The receptors were gathered from a human donor with multiple sclerosis.

V gene TRBV7-2 combines with J gene TRBJ2-1; D gene uncertain. The CDR3 spans 14 residues. The germline V gene encodes CDR1 SGHTA and CDR2 FQGNSA. V was trimmed by 8 bases and J by 3 bases, leaving 14 bases between them. The CDR3 DNA reads as TGTGCCAGCCGCGGCCCCCGCGTCTACAATGAGCAGTTCTTC. It translates to CASRGPRVYNEQFF.

This rearrangement joins TRBV28 to TRBJ2-1; TRBD2 aligns across 10 bases. J was trimmed by 4 bases and V by 4 bases; bases with no gene match: 1. From germline, CDR1 is MDHEN and CDR2 SYDVKM. The CDR3 extends over 14 amino acids. CDR3 protein: CASSSGLAYNEQFF. CDR3 nucleotide sequence: TGTGCCAGCAGTTCGGGACTAGCGTACAATGAGCAGTTCTTC.

CDR3 amino acids: CATSRDLRAGPPYEQYF. CDR3 DNA sequence: TGTGCCACCAGCAGAGATCTCAGGGCAGGGCCACCCTACGAGCAGTACTTC. The gene calls are TRBV15 and TRBJ2-7; a possible D gene is TRBD1 (5 bases). The CDR3 spans 17 residues. The V gene lost 0 bases and the J gene lost 2 bases, with 17 bases spanning the gap. Germline V CDR1 and CDR2: LNHNV, YYDKDF (reference sequence).

The chain is built from TRBV2 and TRBJ2-7; no clear D gene. Trimming shortened V by 6 bases and J by 3 bases, and 21 bases separated the two germline ends. The CDR3 extends over 16 amino acids. Looked up from germline, CDR1 is SNHLY and CDR2 is FYNNEI. The chain's CDR3 is CASSPPQAALIYEQYF. The CDR3 DNA reads TGTGCCAGCAGCCCCCCCCAGGCAGCCCTAATCTACGAGCAGTACTTC. The full variable domain, completed using reference TRBV2 and TRBJ2-7, is EPEVTQTPSHQVTQMGQEVILRCVPISNHLYFYWYRQILGQKVEFLVSFYNNEISEKSEIFDDQFSVERPDGSNFTLKIRSTKLEDSAMYFCASSPPQAALIYEQYFGPGTRLTVT.

The CDR3 DNA follows: TGTGCCAGCAGCCCCGTTCGGACTGGGGCCAACGTCCTGACTTTC. Encoded protein: CASSPVRTGANVLTF. J is TRBJ2-6 and V is TRBV27; D remains ambiguous. Trimming pared 6 bases from V and 2 bases from J, leaving 11 bases between. The CDR3 spans 15 residues. The germline gives CDR1 MNHEY, CDR2 SMNVEV (reference sequence).

V is TRBV30 and J is TRBJ1-2; no firm D call. This CDR3 is built from 13 residues. Looked up from germline, CDR1 is GTSNPN and CDR2 is SVGIG (reference sequence). In DNA form, the CDR3 reads TGTGCAAGGAGCGCCAGGACCAACTATGGCTACACCTTC. It is translated as CARSARTNYGYTF.

V usage is TRBV3-1 and J usage is TRBJ2-1; D perhaps matches TRBD2 (6 bases). Germline lookup yields CDR1 LGHDT and CDR2 YNNKEL (reference sequence). The CDR3 loop spans 13 amino acids. Trimming took 8 bases from V and 2 from J, leaving 10 bases between them. The CDR3 nucleotides read TGTGCCAGCCGGCGGGATGCCTACAATGAGCAGTTCTTC. Residues: CASRRDAYNEQFF.

V gene TRBV12-3 or TRBV12-4 combines with J gene TRBJ2-3; TRBD2 might be the D (6 bases). The CDR3 is 15 residues long. V lost 7 bases and J lost 2, with 16 bases in between. The CDR3 here is CASTGRDGFTDTQYF. CDR3 nucleotides: TGTGCCAGCACCGGGCGGGACGGGTTCACAGATACGCAGTATTTT.

The J gene is TRBJ2-7, the V gene TRBV12-3 or TRBV12-4; D gene ambiguous. The CDR3 has 15 amino acids. The V end lost 6 bases, the J end lost 1 base, and 16 bases lay between the germline ends. The CDR3 DNA sequence: TGTGCCAGCAGACCCCCGGTGACGGCTTCCTACGAGCAGTACTTC. It translates to CASRPPVTASYEQYF.

This chain connects TRBV27 to TRBJ2-7; 7 bases line up with TRBD2. The J segment lost 2 bases and the V segment lost 4 bases, leaving 2 bases of the junction unmatched. The germline V gene has CDR1 MNHEY and CDR2 SMNVEV (reference sequence). CDR3 length: 13 residues. The CDR3 bases are TGTGCCAGCAGTTCAGCGGGAACCTACGAGCAGTACTTC. Protein: CASSSAGTYEQYF.

This chain connects TRBV5-1 to TRBJ2-7; no firm D call. Germline lookup yields CDR1 SGHRS and CDR2 YFSETQ. The CDR3 sequence is 14 residues long. Trimming took off 0 bases at V and 0 bases at J, with 7 bases between the two ends. CDR3 protein: CASSLVRASYEQYF. The CDR3 nucleotides are TGCGCCAGCAGCTTGGTAAGGGCCTCCTACGAGCAGTACTTC.

This clonotype was observed a few times. The chain recombines TRBV6-6 with TRBJ2-1; D remains unclear. The V end lost 4 bases, the J end lost 5 bases, and 6 bases lay between the germline ends. CDR3 size: 12 residues. Germline CDR1 reads MNHNY; CDR2 reads SVGAGI (reference sequence). The CDR3 DNA reads as TGTGCCAGCAGTTCATTGAACAATGAGCAGTTCTTC. Amino acid sequence: CASSSLNNEQFF.

V usage is TRBV11-2 and J usage is TRBJ2-1; a weak D match, TRBD1 (6 bases). V was clipped by 4 bases and J by 8 bases, with 21 bases between them. Looked up from germline, CDR1 is SGHAT and CDR2 is FQNNGV. CDR3 length: 16 residues. CDR3 in DNA: TGTGCCAGCAGCTCTTATAAAGGACAGCTTGGAGATGAGCAGTTCTTC. Its protein product is CASSSYKGQLGDEQFF.

The genes are TRBV25-1 and TRBJ1-2; the D is unclear. The V end was cut by 4 bases, the J end by 4 bases, with 10 bases between. The CDR3 is 13 amino acids. The germline CDR1 and CDR2 sequences are MGHDK and SYGVNS. In DNA, the CDR3 is TGTGCCAGCAGTGGAAACCTAGCCTATGGCTACACCTTC. It is translated as CASSGNLAYGYTF.

This chain connects TRBV28 to TRBJ2-3; unclear D gene. CDR3 length: 17 amino acids. The V gene's germline CDR1 is MDHEN and CDR2 SYDVKM. V was cut by 4 bases and J by 4 bases, with 21 bases left in between. The CDR3 reads CASSSAWATLVPDTQYF. The DNA of the CDR3 is TGTGCCAGCAGTTCCGCCTGGGCTACCTTAGTTCCAGATACGCAGTATTTT.

J is TRBJ2-7 and V is TRBV28, with 7 positions matching TRBD2. CDR3 length equals 15 residues. The germline CDR1 and CDR2 sequences are MDHEN and SYDVKM. V lost 0 bases and J lost 4; bases outside the gene matches: 6. In DNA form, the CDR3 reads TGTGCCAGCAGTTTATGGGCTAGCGGCACTTACGAGCAGTACTTC. Its protein product is CASSLWASGTYEQYF.

This chain joins TRBV19 and TRBJ1-5; 7 nucleotides agree with TRBD1. J gave up 4 bases and V 0 bases, and 3 bases lay outside the gene matches. The CDR3 is made up of 15 amino acids. Germline lookup yields CDR1 LNHDA and CDR2 SQIVND (reference sequence). The CDR3 DNA follows: TGTGCCAGTAGTATAGAGAACAGGGGAAATCAGCCCCAGCATTTT. Amino acids: CASSIENRGNQPQHF.

V is TRBV9 and J is TRBJ1-2; possibly TRBD1 for D (5 bases). The CDR3 consists of 14 residues. Trimming removed 4 bases at V and 4 bases at J, with 14 bases between. Germline V gene data show CDR1 as SGDLS and CDR2 as YYNGEE. For the CDR3, the DNA is TGTGCCAGCAGCCGGGAGGGACGGTTCTATGGCTACACCTTC. Residues: CASSREGRFYGYTF.

This clonotype was observed a few times. The chain uses TRBV28 and TRBJ1-1, with TRBD1 matching 7 bases. The trim removed 2 bases at V and 4 bases at J, leaving 4 bases unmatched. Germline values: CDR1 MDHEN, CDR2 SYDVKM. This CDR3 has 14 residues. CDR3: CASSLQGGSTEAFF. CDR3 sequence (DNA): TGTGCCAGCAGTTTACAGGGGGGGAGCACTGAAGCTTTCTTT.

This chain joins TRBV3-1 and TRBJ2-2; 7 nucleotides line up with TRBD1. The CDR3 sequence is 15 residues long. The V gene's germline CDR1 is LGHDT and CDR2 YNNKEL (reference sequence). Germline trimming cut 6 bases from V and 4 bases from J; bases unmatched to any gene: 8. DNA for the CDR3: TGTGCCAGCAGTCTCGACAGGGCAGGCACCGGGGAGCTGTTTTTT. Translation: CASSLDRAGTGELFF.

The chain uses TRBV18 and TRBJ2-7, with D possibly matching TRBD2 (5 bases). This CDR3 has 16 amino acids. Trimming took 2 bases from V and 5 from J, leaving 19 bases between them. Germline values: CDR1 KGHSH, CDR2 LQKENI. The CDR3 region has the DNA TGTGCCAGCTCACCAGACCCTCTAGCAACCACCCACGAGCAGTACTTC. This codes for CASSPDPLATTHEQYF.

The V and J genes are TRBV28 and TRBJ1-1; a weak D match, TRBD1 (6 bases). The germline V and J ends were trimmed by 7 bases and 0 bases, with 15 bases remaining between them. Germline V CDR1 and CDR2: MDHEN, SYDVKM. The CDR3 loop spans 15 amino acids. CDR3 in amino acids: CASNFRGRLNTEAFF. CDR3 DNA: TGTGCCAGCAATTTCAGGGGCCGCCTGAACACTGAAGCTTTCTTT.

This clonotype appeared a single time. Written as DNA, the CDR3 is TGCAGCGTTCAGGAACAGGTTCTTAACTATGGCTACACCTTC. The encoded protein is CSVQEQVLNYGYTF. V is TRBV29-1 and J is TRBJ1-2; the D gene is possibly TRBD1 (5 bases). Germline CDR1 reads SQVTM; CDR2 reads ANQGSEA. The ends were cut back, 5 bases at V and 1 base at J, with 14 bases in the middle. CDR3 size: 14 residues.